This record looks at one TCR beta chain sequence and its context. No antigen is known for it. This sample was included in a study of shared clonotypes between healthy human individuals. Whole-study findings and limits: Relative to clonotypes present in all four donors, those not shared had lower generation probabilities.

Per the original data handling: Filtering differed for immunoSEQ, which gave only junction sequences without quality scores. Using immunoSEQ multiplex PCR, the repertoire was profiled, and TCRdb retains in-frame clones only, with some absent. That table gives V, J and clone size, and the DNA gave D and trimming. Among about 530,000 clones listed, about 96% were seen once. A CD45RA+ naive subset and a CD45RA-negative memory subset were split from CD4+ cells. This TCR derives from a woman aged 30 to 39 in good health. Sequenced input: naive CD4+ T cells sorted from blood. The subset is: CD45RA+ positively selected.

CDR3 sequence reads: CASSPSGRATGELFF. The CDR3 DNA is TGTGCCAGCTCACCTAGCGGGAGGGCCACCGGGGAGCTGTTTTTT. The chain employs TRBV18 and TRBJ2-2, with 11 bases aligning to TRBD2. The CDR3 has 15 amino acids. The ends lost 3 bases at V and 4 bases at J; junction bases unmatched: 1. CDR1 and CDR2 from the germline V gene are KGHSH and LQKENI.